This T cell receptor (beta chain) was found in a study of blood T cell repertoires in COVID-19. Turning to the study itself: PBMCs, B-cell-depleted T cells, or T cells were the source of the cDNA or gDNA that made up the material.

As handled by the study authors: Reference gene primers were amplified, and this amplification served to estimate nucleated cell counts. Generated by immunoSEQ multiplex PCR, the TCRdb table keeps only in-frame clones and is missing some. For V, J and clone size, that table is used; D and trimming come from the DNA. The table has 150,000 to 200,000 clones, approximately 87% seen once; the top ten hold 10% to 11%. The germline CDR1 and CDR2 sequences are SGDLS and YYNGEE. This CDR3 is 14 amino acids long. Trimming cost V 0 bases and J 7 bases, with 8 bases left between them. The sequenced sample was peripheral blood. This receptor was obtained from a woman aged 55-69 years with COVID-19, enrolled during active disease. The rearrangement uses TRBV9 and TRBJ1-6, with a weak D call TRBD1 (6 bases). The CDR3 spells CASSVAGVNSPLHF. The CDR3, as DNA: TGTGCCAGCAGCGTAGCAGGGGTCAATTCACCCCTCCACTTT.